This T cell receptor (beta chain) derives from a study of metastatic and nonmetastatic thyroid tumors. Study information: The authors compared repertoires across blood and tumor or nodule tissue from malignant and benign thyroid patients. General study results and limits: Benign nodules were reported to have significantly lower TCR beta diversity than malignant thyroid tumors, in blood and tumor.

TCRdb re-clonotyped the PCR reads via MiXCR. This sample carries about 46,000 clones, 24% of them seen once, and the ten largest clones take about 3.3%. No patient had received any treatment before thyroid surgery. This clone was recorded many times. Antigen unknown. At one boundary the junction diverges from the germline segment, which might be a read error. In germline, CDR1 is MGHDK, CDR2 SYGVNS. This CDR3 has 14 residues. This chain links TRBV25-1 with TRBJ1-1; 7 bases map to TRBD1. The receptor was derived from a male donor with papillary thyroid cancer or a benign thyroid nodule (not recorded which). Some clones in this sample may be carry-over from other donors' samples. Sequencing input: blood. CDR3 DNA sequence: TGTGCCGGCAGTGAGGGGGACAGGAACACTGAAGCTTTCTTT. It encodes CAGSEGDRNTEAFF.